This paragraph reports one TCR beta chain. Alongside a J-beta primer mix, a sample-barcoded 5' primer served in a second PCR lasting about 7 to 12 cycles. A template-switch adaptor containing 12 random nucleotides labeled each cDNA molecule. All samples gave at least 3 million CDR3-containing paired-end reads. TCRdb used MiXCR to reprocess the 5' RACE reads, holding one entry per CDR3 protein. The sample lists some 1.4 million distinct CDR3 sequences; around 39% were seen once. Germline V gene sequence: CDR1 SEHNR, CDR2 FQNEAQ (reference sequence). The CDR3 covers 13 residues. Between the trimmed V and J ends, which lost 5 bases and 6 bases, there was a span of 11 bases. This specimen comes from a study of blood T cells in healthy people across ages. Study information: Per two T cells, template switching captured roughly one barcoded beta molecule.

The authors drew ten milliliters of peripheral blood from each donor. The sample consisted of blood. The TCR was taken from a woman under 30 in good health. This sequence joins TRBV7-9 and TRBJ2-1; D remains ambiguous. CDR3 nucleotides: TGTGCCAGCAGCGTTCCGAACCTCAATGAGCAGTTCTTC. Translating gives CASSVPNLNEQFF.